Shown below are 25 T cell receptor beta chains from a single sample sequenced in a study of CD8+ T cells in alopecia areata. Sequencing used cDNA as its template, made by extracting RNA and reverse transcribing it. The data were produced by immunoSEQ multiplex PCR, yet TCRdb's version contains in-frame clones alone and is incomplete. The sample lists approximately 150,000 clones, approximately 65% occurring once. The sample taken for sequencing was CD8+ T cells sorted from blood. The origin of the receptors is a human donor in good health.

This chain joins TRBV15 and TRBJ2-7, with D perhaps given as TRBD1 or TRBD2 (5 bases each). This CDR3 has 13 residues. Germline lookup yields CDR1 LNHNV and CDR2 YYDKDF (reference sequence). V lost 5 bases, J lost 3 bases, and 11 bases lay in between. The CDR3 protein is CATSAGTFYEQYF. The CDR3 DNA follows: TGTGCCACCAGCGCCGGGACGTTCTACGAGCAGTACTTC.

The V gene is TRBV7-9, the J gene TRBJ2-1; no reliable D call. The CDR3 totals 12 residues. From germline, CDR1 is SEHNR and CDR2 FQNEAQ (reference sequence). The V end lost 1 base, the J end lost 6 bases, and 4 bases lay between the germline ends. CDR3 loop: CASSLVSNEQFF. The CDR3 nucleotides read TGTGCCAGCAGCTTAGTTTCCAATGAGCAGTTCTTC.

The chain joins TRBV7-9 to TRBJ2-1; D gene unclear. Trimming cost V 4 bases and J 0 bases, with 16 bases left between them. The CDR3 runs to 17 residues. Looked up from germline, CDR1 is SEHNR and CDR2 is FQNEAQ (reference sequence). As DNA, the CDR3 is TGTGCCAGCAGCTCCTATAAAGCGAAGAGCTCCTACAATGAGCAGTTCTTC. This gives the protein CASSSYKAKSSYNEQFF.

The genes are TRBV27 and TRBJ2-1; D is uncertain. The ends were cut back, 3 bases at V and 14 bases at J, with 14 bases in the middle. Germline V lookup: CDR1 MNHEY, CDR2 SMNVEV (reference sequence). The CDR3 spans 12 residues. The CDR3 nucleotides read TGTGCCAGCAGTTTCCCCGGCAAGGCGGAGTTCTTC. Protein sequence: CASSFPGKAEFF.

The CDR3 bases are TGTGCCAGCAGAGTAGGGGGAGCAGATACGCAGTATTTT. It encodes CASRVGGADTQYF. V gene TRBV13 combines with J gene TRBJ2-3; D may be TRBD1 (6 bases). The V gene lost 6 bases and the J gene lost 4 bases, with 11 bases spanning the gap. The CDR3 is 13 amino acids. Germline assignment: CDR1 PRHDT and CDR2 FYEKMQ (reference sequence).

The chain is built from TRBV11-2 and TRBJ2-7; 9 bases are a match to TRBD2. The CDR3 extends over 13 amino acids. Trimming cost V 3 bases and J 6 bases; bases outside gene matches: 3. Germline CDR1 SGHAT, CDR2 FQNNGV. The DNA of the CDR3 is TGTGCCAGCAGCTTTAGCGGGAGTTTCGAGCAGTACTTC. Its protein product is CASSFSGSFEQYF. The full variable domain, its missing parts supplied by reference TRBV11-2 and TRBJ2-7, is EAGVAQSPRYKIIEKRQSVAFWCNPISGHATLYWYQQILGQGPKLLIQFQNNGVVDDSQLPKDRFSAERLKGVDSTLKIQPAKLEDSAVYLCASSFSGSFEQYFGPGTRLTVT.

This clone was observed a few times. The J gene is TRBJ2-3, the V gene TRBV29-1; D remains unclear. V dropped 0 bases and J dropped 3 bases, with 10 bases sitting between them. The CDR3 extends over 14 amino acids. Germline-derived CDR1 and CDR2 are SQVTM and ANQGSEA. In DNA, the CDR3 is TGCAGCGTTGAAGATATCGGCGCGACAGATACGCAGTATTTT. Amino acids: CSVEDIGATDTQYF.

This chain uses TRBV9 with TRBJ1-2; a weak D match, TRBD1 (5 bases). V lost 8 bases to trimming and J lost 3 bases, with 14 bases between them. Germline lookup yields CDR1 SGDLS and CDR2 YYNGEE. CDR3 length: 13 residues. The CDR3 loop reads CASSLGGDYGYTF. CDR3 nucleotides: TGTGCCAGTTCGCTTGGGGGTGACTATGGCTACACCTTC.

The chain recombines TRBV2 with TRBJ2-5; the D is unclear. CDR1 is SNHLY, CDR2 FYNNEI, per germline. This CDR3 has 14 amino acids. V lost 3 bases and J lost 5, with 13 bases in between. The CDR3 sequence: CASSDPLSLETQYF. The CDR3 DNA reads TGTGCCAGCAGTGACCCGCTGAGCCTGGAGACCCAGTACTTC.

There are many counts of this clone. The V call is TRBV10-3, the J call TRBJ2-2; D possibly uses TRBD1 or TRBD2 (5 bases each). The CDR3 has 12 residues. CDR1 is ENHRY and CDR2 is SYGVKD in the germline V gene. Deletions cut 7 bases from V and 7 bases from J, with 10 bases between. The CDR3 loop is CAITGDGGELFF. CDR3 bases: TGTGCCATCACCGGGGACGGCGGGGAGCTGTTTTTT.

The chain carries TRBV5-4 and TRBJ1-5; unclear D gene. CDR1 and CDR2 (germline): SGHNT, YYREEE (reference sequence). The CDR3 is 14 residues long. Trimming took 1 base from V and 6 from J, leaving 11 bases between them. The CDR3 loop is CASSLRGSGQPQHF. The CDR3 nucleotides are TGTGCCAGCAGCTTGAGAGGAAGCGGTCAGCCCCAGCATTTT.

V and J are TRBV27 and TRBJ2-1; no firm D call. The CDR3 is 13 amino acids. V lost 2 bases to trimming and J lost 9 bases, with 11 bases between them. From germline, CDR1 is MNHEY and CDR2 SMNVEV (reference sequence). The CDR3 DNA is TGTGCCAGCAGTTTAGGAGTCTGGGCTGAGCAGTTCTTC. This gives the protein CASSLGVWAEQFF.

The V call is TRBV6-1, the J call TRBJ2-7; D possibly corresponds to TRBD1 (5 bases). V dropped 3 bases and J dropped 0 bases, with 21 bases sitting between them. Per germline, CDR1 MNHNS and CDR2 SASEGT. The CDR3 is made up of 18 amino acids. The CDR3 DNA reads as TGTGCCAGCAGTGAGGGTTTCGGACACCTTCCCAGCTCCTACGAGCAGTACTTC. Translating gives CASSEGFGHLPSSYEQYF.

The V and J genes are TRBV5-4 and TRBJ2-7, with TRBD1 matching 9 bases. The CDR3 runs 13 residues. With V trimmed by 3 bases and J by 3 bases, 1 base remained unmatched. Germline values: CDR1 SGHNT, CDR2 YYREEE (reference sequence). The DNA for the CDR3 is TGTGCCAGCAGCTCGGGACAGGGCTACGAGCAGTACTTC. Its protein product is CASSSGQGYEQYF.

The V gene is TRBV29-1, the J gene TRBJ2-2; possible D gene TRBD2, 5 bases. V was shortened by 4 bases and J by 3 bases, with 9 bases between the two germline ends. Germline CDR1 reads SQVTM; CDR2 reads ANQGSEA. This CDR3 has 13 residues. The CDR3 DNA reads as TGCAGCGTTGTGGACTGGGACACCGGGGAGCTGTTTTTT. This codes for CSVVDWDTGELFF.

The chain couples TRBV9 to TRBJ2-2; D is uncertain. The CDR3 has 14 amino acids. The V end lost 4 bases, the J end lost 0 bases, and 7 bases lay between the germline ends. The germline gives CDR1 SGDLS, CDR2 YYNGEE. CDR3 coding DNA: TGTGCCAGCAGCCCCCCATCGAACACCGGGGAGCTGTTTTTT. Encoded protein: CASSPPSNTGELFF.

The chain recombines TRBV7-2 with TRBJ2-3, with D maybe TRBD2 (6 bases). V lost 1 base, J lost 3 bases, and 17 bases lay in between. CDR1 is SGHTA, CDR2 FQGNSA, per germline. The CDR3 consists of 17 residues. CDR3 protein: CASSLVARGIRTDTQYF. The CDR3, as DNA: TGTGCCAGCAGCTTAGTGGCTCGCGGGATTAGAACAGATACGCAGTATTTT.

This clone was found once. The genes are TRBV6-5 and TRBJ1-1; no firm D call. This CDR3 contains 13 residues. Germline V gene data show CDR1 as MNHEY and CDR2 as SVGAGI. Trimming removed 1 base from V and 9 bases from J, with 12 bases in between. The CDR3 sequence is CASSYFPMRKAFF. CDR3 in DNA: TGTGCCAGCAGTTACTTCCCTATGCGCAAAGCTTTCTTT.

This clone was recorded a few times. The chain links TRBV29-1 to TRBJ2-3; 9 positions agree with TRBD2. V gave up 2 bases and J gave up 5 bases; unmatched junction bases: 8. Germline values: CDR1 SQVTM, CDR2 ANQGSEA. The CDR3 contains 15 residues. CDR3 sequence (DNA): TGCAGCGTTGAATGGTCTAGCGGGGTTGAAGATACGCAGTATTTT. Protein: CSVEWSSGVEDTQYF.

This chain joins TRBV7-9 and TRBJ2-1; TRBD1 agrees at 7 bases. The CDR3 is made up of 15 amino acids. Germline CDR1 SEHNR, CDR2 FQNEAQ (reference sequence). V gave up 5 bases and J gave up 1 base; unmatched junction bases: 5. CDR3 nucleotides: TGTGCCAGCAGCACAAGGGACAGTTCCTACAATGAGCAGTTCTTC. This translates into CASSTRDSSYNEQFF. The variable domain in full, with the rest retrieved from reference TRBV7-9 and TRBJ2-1, is DTGVSQNPRHKITKRGQNVTFRCDPISEHNRLYWYRQTLGQGPEFLTYFQNEAQLEKSRLLSDRFSAERPKGSFSTLEIQRTEQGDSAMYLCASSTRDSSYNEQFFGPGTRLTVL.

In DNA form, the CDR3 reads TGCGCCAGCAGCCAAGAGGCTTTAGCGGGGGTCGTGCGCTACGAGCAGTACTTC. This sequence encodes CASSQEALAGVVRYEQYF. This chain uses TRBV4-1 with TRBJ2-7; 9 bases align to TRBD2. The CDR3 sequence is 18 residues long. V lost 0 bases and J lost 3; bases outside the gene matches: 12. Germline-derived CDR1 and CDR2 are MGHRA and YSYEKL.

The chain employs TRBV4-1 and TRBJ1-1; D gene uncertain. Germline V gene sequence: CDR1 MGHRA, CDR2 YSYEKL. This CDR3 is built from 13 residues. The V gene lost 1 base and the J gene lost 0 bases, with 3 bases spanning the gap. CDR3 DNA sequence: TGCGCCAGCAGCCAAGGGGTGAACACTGAAGCTTTCTTT. Its translation: CASSQGVNTEAFF.

V gene TRBV29-1 combines with J gene TRBJ2-1; no clear D. The V end lost 8 bases, the J end lost 9 bases, and 20 bases lay between the germline ends. The germline V gene encodes CDR1 SQVTM and CDR2 ANQGSEA. The CDR3 spans 13 residues. The CDR3 sequence: CSSFGVAASEQFF. DNA of the CDR3: TGCAGCTCCTTTGGGGTGGCAGCCTCTGAGCAGTTCTTC.

The chain couples TRBV6-6 to TRBJ2-3; D not certain. Deletions cut 7 bases from V and 2 bases from J, with 16 bases between. This CDR3 is built from 15 residues. Germline CDR1 reads MNHNY; CDR2 reads SVGAGI (reference sequence). CDR3 DNA: TGTGCCAGCACCGAAGAGGAAGAATTCACAGATACGCAGTATTTT. Amino acid sequence: CASTEEEEFTDTQYF.

The chain couples TRBV29-1 to TRBJ2-5; 16 bases match TRBD2. The V segment lost 3 bases and the J segment 2 bases; nucleotides outside the gene matches: 9. The CDR3 sequence is 18 residues long. Germline CDR1 and CDR2: SQVTM and ANQGSEA. CDR3 nucleotide sequence: TGCAGCGTTGATGGGACTAGCGGGGGGGCTACACCTCAAGAGACCCAGTACTTC. This translates into CSVDGTSGGATPQETQYF.